This TCR beta chain comes out of a study of a mutant IDH1 vaccine in newly diagnosed glioma. Study overall: Averaging roughly 40 years of age, treated patients were approximately 62% male and approximately 40% female.

Regarding this clone: Its antigen is as yet unknown.

The protocol was immunoSEQ multiplex PCR, while the TCRdb copy is restricted to in-frame clones and leaves out a portion. Seen here are tens of thousands of clones, 65% to 85% observed once, and the top ten hold approximately 9.1%. V shed 6 bases and J shed 8 bases, with 25 bases lying between them. CDR3 length: 16 amino acids. Germline V lookup: CDR1 MGHRA, CDR2 YSYEKL. Time point specified: week 11, during vaccination. Each vaccine dose was 300 ug of mutant IDH1 20-mer peptide, with topical imiquimod. New WHO grade 3 or 4 astrocytomas that were IDH1-mutant and ATRX-lost had been found in donors. The sample was PBMCs, taken from a glioma patient whose treatment included an IDH1 peptide vaccine. This clonotype originated in a woman aged 50 to 60 with glioma. J is TRBJ1-2 and V is TRBV4-1; D is possibly TRBD1 (6 bases). The CDR3 reads CASSPPQVGATGGYTF. As DNA, the CDR3 is TGCGCCAGCAGTCCCCCTCAGGTGGGGGCGACGGGAGGCTACACCTTC.